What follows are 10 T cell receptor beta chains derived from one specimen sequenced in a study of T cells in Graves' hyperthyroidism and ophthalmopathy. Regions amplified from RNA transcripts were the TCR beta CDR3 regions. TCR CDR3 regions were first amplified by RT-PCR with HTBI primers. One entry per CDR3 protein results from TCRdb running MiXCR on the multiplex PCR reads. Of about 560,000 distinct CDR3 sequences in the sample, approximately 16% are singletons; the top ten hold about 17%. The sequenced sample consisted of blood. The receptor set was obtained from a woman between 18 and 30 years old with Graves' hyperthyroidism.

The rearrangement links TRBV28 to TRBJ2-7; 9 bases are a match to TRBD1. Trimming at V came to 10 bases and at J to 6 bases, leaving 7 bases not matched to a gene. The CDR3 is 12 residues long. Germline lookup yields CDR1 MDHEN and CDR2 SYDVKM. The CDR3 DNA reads TGTGCCACCGGGACAGGGACATCCGAGCAGTACTTC. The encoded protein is CATGTGTSEQYF.

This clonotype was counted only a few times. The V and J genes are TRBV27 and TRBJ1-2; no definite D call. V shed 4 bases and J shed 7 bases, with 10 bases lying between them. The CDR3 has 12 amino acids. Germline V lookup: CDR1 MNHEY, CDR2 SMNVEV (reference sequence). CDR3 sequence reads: CASSSSGVGYTF. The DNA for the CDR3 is TGTGCCAGCAGTTCATCAGGAGTTGGCTACACCTTC.

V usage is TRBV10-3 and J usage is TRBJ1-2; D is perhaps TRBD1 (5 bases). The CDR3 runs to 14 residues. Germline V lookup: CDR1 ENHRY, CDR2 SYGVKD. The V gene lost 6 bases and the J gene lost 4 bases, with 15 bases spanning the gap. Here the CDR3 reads CAIRALDRLYGYTF. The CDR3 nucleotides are TGTGCCATCAGAGCTCTTGACAGACTCTATGGCTACACCTTC.

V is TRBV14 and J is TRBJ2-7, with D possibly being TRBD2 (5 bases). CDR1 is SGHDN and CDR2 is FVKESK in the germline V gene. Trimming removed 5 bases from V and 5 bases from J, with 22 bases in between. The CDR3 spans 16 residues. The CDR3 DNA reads TGTGCCAGCAGCTTCCGACCCGGGATAAGTATAAACGAGCAGTACTTC. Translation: CASSFRPGISINEQYF.

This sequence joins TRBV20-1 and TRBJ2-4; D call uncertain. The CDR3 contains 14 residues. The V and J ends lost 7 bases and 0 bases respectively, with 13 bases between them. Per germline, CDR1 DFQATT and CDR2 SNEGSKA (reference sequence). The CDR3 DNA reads TGCAGTGTTAGGACGGAGCTAGCCAAAAACATTCAGTACTTC. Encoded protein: CSVRTELAKNIQYF.

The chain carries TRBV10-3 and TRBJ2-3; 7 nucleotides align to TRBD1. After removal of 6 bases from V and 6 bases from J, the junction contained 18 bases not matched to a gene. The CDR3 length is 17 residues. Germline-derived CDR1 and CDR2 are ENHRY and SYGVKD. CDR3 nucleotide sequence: TGTGCCATCAGCCGGAACAGCATAGACAGGGCCCATGATACGCAGTATTTT. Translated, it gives CAISRNSIDRAHDTQYF.

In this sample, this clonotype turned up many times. The CDR3 sequence: CASSFPPRLAGVYEQYF. DNA for the CDR3: TGTGCCAGCAGTTTTCCCCCCCGACTAGCGGGAGTATACGAGCAGTACTTC. This chain uses TRBV27 with TRBJ2-7; 12 bases are a match to TRBD2. The V gene's germline CDR1 is MNHEY and CDR2 SMNVEV (reference sequence). This CDR3 contains 17 residues. V was clipped by 3 bases and J by 4 bases; unmatched bases: 10.

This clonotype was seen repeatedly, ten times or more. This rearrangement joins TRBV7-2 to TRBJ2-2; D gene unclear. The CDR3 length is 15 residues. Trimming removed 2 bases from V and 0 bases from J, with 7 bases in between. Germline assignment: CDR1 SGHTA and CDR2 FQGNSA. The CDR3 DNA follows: TGTGCCAGCAGCTTACGGACCACGAACACCGGGGAGCTGTTTTTT. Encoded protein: CASSLRTTNTGELFF. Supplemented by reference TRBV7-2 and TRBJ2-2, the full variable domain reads GAGVSQSPSNKVTEKGKDVELRCDPISGHTALYWYRQSLGQGLEFLIYFQGNSAPDKSGLPSDRFSAERTGGSVSTLTIQRTQQEDSAVYLCASSLRTTNTGELFFGEGSRLTVL.

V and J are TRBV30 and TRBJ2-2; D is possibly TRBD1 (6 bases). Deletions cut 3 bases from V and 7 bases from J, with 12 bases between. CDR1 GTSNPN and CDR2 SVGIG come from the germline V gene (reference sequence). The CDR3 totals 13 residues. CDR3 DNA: TGTGCCTGGAGCGGGACATTCATCGGGGAGCTGTTTTTT. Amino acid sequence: CAWSGTFIGELFF.

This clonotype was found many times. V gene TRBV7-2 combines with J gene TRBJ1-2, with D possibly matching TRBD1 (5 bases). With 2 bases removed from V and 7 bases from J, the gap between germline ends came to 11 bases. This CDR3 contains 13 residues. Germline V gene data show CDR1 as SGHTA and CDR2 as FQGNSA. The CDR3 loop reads CASSLRGVVGYTF. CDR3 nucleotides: TGTGCCAGCAGCTTAAGAGGGGTGGTTGGCTACACCTTC. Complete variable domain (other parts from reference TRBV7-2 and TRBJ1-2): GAGVSQSPSNKVTEKGKDVELRCDPISGHTALYWYRQSLGQGLEFLIYFQGNSAPDKSGLPSDRFSAERTGGSVSTLTIQRTQQEDSAVYLCASSLRGVVGYTFGSGTRLTVV.